Below are 22 T cell receptor beta chains sequenced from a single sample in a study of blood T cell repertoires in COVID-19. Method: immunoSEQ multiplex PCR; TCRdb's copy keeps in-frame clones and lacks some. The sample yields around 220,000 clones, roughly 80% seen once. The material sequenced was peripheral blood. Every receptor here comes from a woman aged 80 or older with acute or convalescent COVID-19.

The V call is TRBV5-1, the J call TRBJ2-5; D is unclear. CDR1 SGHRS and CDR2 YFSETQ come from the germline V gene. The CDR3 is made up of 13 amino acids. V was trimmed by 5 bases and J by 4 bases, leaving 12 bases between them. CDR3 loop: CASSPLGGETQYF. The CDR3 DNA sequence: TGCGCCAGCAGTCCGCTAGGCGGAGAGACCCAGTACTTC.

The chain links TRBV11-3 to TRBJ1-1, with 9 bases lining up with TRBD1. V was clipped by 6 bases and J by 4 bases; unmatched bases: 3. CDR1 SGHNT and CDR2 YENEEA come from the germline V gene. This CDR3 is built from 13 residues. CDR3 sequence reads: CASRGQGTTEAFF. CDR3 nucleotides: TGTGCCAGCAGGGGACAGGGCACCACTGAAGCTTTCTTT.

The CDR3 reads CASARGGGTGTYEQFF. The CDR3 DNA follows: TGTGCCAGCGCTCGAGGAGGAGGGACAGGGACATATGAGCAGTTCTTC. The gene calls are TRBV28 and TRBJ2-1, with TRBD1 identical over 9 bases. CDR1 is MDHEN and CDR2 is SYDVKM in the germline V gene. V gave up 8 bases and J gave up 8 bases; unmatched junction bases: 16. CDR3 length: 16 amino acids.

V and J are TRBV7-9 and TRBJ2-5, with a possible D match to TRBD2 (7 bases). Per germline, CDR1 SEHNR and CDR2 FQNEAQ (reference sequence). With 0 bases removed from V and 3 bases from J, the gap between germline ends came to 11 bases. CDR3 length: 15 residues. The CDR3 DNA sequence: TGTGCCAGCAGCTTAGCGGGGGGGCGCAAAGAGACCCAGTACTTC. This translates into CASSLAGGRKETQYF.

V usage is TRBV19 and J usage is TRBJ1-1, with 9 bases fitting TRBD1. CDR1 is LNHDA, CDR2 SQIVND, per germline (reference sequence). The CDR3 has 14 amino acids. V was pared by 5 bases and J by 5 bases, with 6 bases of the junction left unmatched. CDR3: CASSLLTGGTEAFF. The CDR3 DNA sequence: TGTGCCAGTAGTTTACTGACAGGGGGAACTGAAGCTTTCTTT.

The CDR3 coding sequence is TGTGCCAGCAGGGGAATAGCGGGGAGACAAGAGACCCAGTACTTC. Protein sequence: CASRGIAGRQETQYF. The gene calls are TRBV6-5 and TRBJ2-5; 8 bases match TRBD2. The V gene end was trimmed by 6 bases and the J gene end by 2 bases; junction bases not matched to a gene: 8. Germline loops: CDR1 MNHEY, CDR2 SVGAGI. This CDR3 is built from 15 residues.

The chain carries TRBV9 and TRBJ1-2; no definite D call. The CDR3 loop spans 12 amino acids. Trimming pared 0 bases from V and 8 bases from J, leaving 8 bases between. The germline gives CDR1 SGDLS, CDR2 YYNGEE. The CDR3 is CASSVGGGGYTF. The CDR3 nucleotides read TGTGCCAGCAGCGTAGGAGGTGGCGGCTACACCTTC.

V gene TRBV15 combines with J gene TRBJ2-1, with a tentative D call TRBD2 (6 bases). This CDR3 spans 15 amino acids. Germline loops: CDR1 LNHNV, CDR2 YYDKDF (reference sequence). Trimming shortened V by 8 bases and J by 4 bases, and 18 bases separated the two germline ends. The CDR3 sequence is CATASGRGQYNEQFF. As DNA, the CDR3 is TGTGCCACCGCTTCCGGGCGGGGCCAGTACAATGAGCAGTTCTTC.

The DNA of the CDR3 is TGTGCCAGCAGTTACAATGCCAGGCAGGGCCAGCCCCAGCATTTT. It encodes CASSYNARQGQPQHF. The V and J genes are TRBV6-5 and TRBJ1-5; D might be TRBD1 (5 bases). V dropped 2 bases and J dropped 7 bases, with 15 bases sitting between them. The germline gives CDR1 MNHEY, CDR2 SVGAGI. The CDR3 has 15 amino acids.

J is TRBJ2-7 and V is TRBV28, with 13 bases aligning to TRBD2. Germline CDR1 reads MDHEN; CDR2 reads SYDVKM. Trimming at V came to 8 bases and at J to 4 bases, leaving 2 bases not matched to a gene. This CDR3 contains 13 residues. The CDR3 nucleotides read TGTGCCAGCGGGACTAGCGGGGCTTACGAGCAGTACTTC. Translated: CASGTSGAYEQYF.

V gene TRBV20-1 combines with J gene TRBJ2-1, with TRBD2 matching over 7 bases. Germline V gene lookup returns CDR1 DFQATT and CDR2 SNEGSKA (reference sequence). J gave up 6 bases and V 3 bases, and 17 bases lay outside the gene matches. This CDR3 has 17 residues. CDR3 nucleotide sequence: TGCAGTGCTAGTCCTCATGGAGGGACTATTGGGGGCAATGAGCAGTTCTTC. Its translation: CSASPHGGTIGGNEQFF.

The sample holds a few counts of this clone. This chain uses TRBV11-2 with TRBJ1-6, with D unresolved. V was pared by 4 bases and J by 7 bases, with 2 bases between. CDR3 length: 11 residues. Germline V CDR1 and CDR2: SGHAT, FQNNGV. This chain's CDR3 is CASSSNSPLHF. The CDR3 nucleotides read TGTGCCAGCAGCTCGAATTCACCCCTCCACTTT.

CDR3 sequence: CSVGWTGESEAFF. DNA of the CDR3: TGCAGCGTTGGATGGACAGGGGAGTCTGAAGCTTTCTTT. This chain uses TRBV29-1 with TRBJ1-1; 9 bases match TRBD1. This CDR3 comprises 13 residues. J lost 6 bases, V lost 4 bases, and 6 bases had no gene match. CDR1 and CDR2 (germline): SQVTM, ANQGSEA.

The genes are TRBV7-2 and TRBJ2-7, with 8 bases matching TRBD1. The CDR3 loop spans 13 amino acids. Germline V gene lookup returns CDR1 SGHTA and CDR2 FQGNSA. V dropped 5 bases and J dropped 3; count of bases not matched to a gene: 3. The CDR3 coding sequence is TGTGCCAGCAGCCATACAGGGGGCTACGAGCAGTACTTC. Protein product: CASSHTGGYEQYF.

The J gene is TRBJ1-2, the V gene TRBV3-1 (or the pseudogene TRBV3-2), with 7 nucleotides matching TRBD1. The CDR3 is 14 residues long. V gave up 8 bases and J gave up 3 bases; unmatched junction bases: 9. Germline V gene lookup returns CDR1 LGHDT and CDR2 YNNKEL (reference sequence). CDR3 nucleotide sequence: TGTGCCAGCTCACAAAACAGGGGTGACTATGGCTACACCTTC. This translates into CASSQNRGDYGYTF.

The rearrangement joins TRBV7-2 to TRBJ2-2; TRBD2 aligns across 7 bases. The length of the CDR3 is 17 residues. V was clipped by 0 bases and J by 1 base; unmatched bases: 5. CDR1 and CDR2 (germline): SGHTA, FQGNSA. The CDR3 DNA sequence: TGTGCCAGCAGCTTAGCGGATGGCGGGGGGAACACCGGGGAGCTGTTTTTT. This gives the protein CASSLADGGGNTGELFF.

This chain links TRBV6-2 or TRBV6-3 with TRBJ2-5; the D gene is possibly TRBD2 (6 bases). Germline V gene data show CDR1 as MNHEY and CDR2 as SVGEGT. Trimming left V 3 bases short and J 1 base short, with 9 bases between. There are 14 residues in the CDR3. CDR3 loop: CASSYAGRQETQYF. The CDR3 nucleotides read TGTGCCAGCAGTTATGCGGGACGCCAAGAGACCCAGTACTTC.

V gene TRBV24-1 combines with J gene TRBJ2-7, with TRBD1 identical over 9 bases. The CDR3 is made up of 14 amino acids. From germline, CDR1 is KGHDR and CDR2 SFDVKD. Trimming took 3 bases from V and 5 from J; bases not matched to a gene: 4. The DNA of the CDR3 is TGTGCCACCAGTGATGGAACAGGGGGCAACGAGCAGTACTTC. It is translated as CATSDGTGGNEQYF.

This chain uses TRBV29-1 with TRBJ1-2; TRBD1 might be the D (5 bases). Trimming removed 5 bases from V and 4 bases from J, with 14 bases in between. The germline V gene encodes CDR1 SQVTM and CDR2 ANQGSEA. This CDR3 has 13 residues. The CDR3 protein is CSVSGGKGYGYTF. In DNA form, the CDR3 reads TGCAGCGTTTCCGGGGGTAAGGGCTATGGCTACACCTTC.

V gene TRBV5-8 combines with J gene TRBJ1-4; 8 bases match TRBD1. V was clipped by 9 bases and J by 5 bases; unmatched bases: 15. The CDR3 length is 16 residues. Germline V CDR1 and CDR2: SGHTS, YDEGEE. CDR3 in DNA: TGTGCCACCGATCCGGGACAGGCGATTTCGAATGAAAAACTGTTTTTT. It codes for CATDPGQAISNEKLFF.

This clone was seen a handful of times. The chain has TRBV30 and TRBJ1-1; D not resolved. In germline, CDR1 is GTSNPN, CDR2 SVGIG (reference sequence). The CDR3 is 15 residues long. Trimming pared 7 bases from V and 8 bases from J, leaving 26 bases between. The CDR3 here is CASAPGSMNTDEAFF. CDR3 sequence (DNA): TGTGCCTCCGCGCCGGGATCAATGAACACTGACGAAGCTTTCTTT.

This clone was observed a handful of times. The chain uses TRBV27 and TRBJ2-2, with D tentatively TRBD1 (5 bases). Germline V gene sequence: CDR1 MNHEY, CDR2 SMNVEV (reference sequence). V lost 2 bases to trimming and J lost 1 base, with 8 bases between them. The CDR3 spans 15 residues. CDR3 nucleotide sequence: TGTGCCAGCAGTTTAAGGGGATTGAACACCGGGGAGCTGTTTTTT. Protein: CASSLRGLNTGELFF.